A single sample gave rise to the 14 T cell receptor beta chains below, sequenced in a study of T-cell memory formation after mild COVID-19. TCRdb processed the 5' RACE reads anew with MiXCR; each CDR3 protein has one entry. The sample holds around 510,000 distinct CDR3 sequences; approximately 21% are singletons and the top ten take roughly 8.3%. The specimen sequenced was PBMCs or a T cell subset sorted from them (not recorded which). The receptors stem from an adult woman who had mild COVID-19 (a few samples of this study predate the infection). Cell type and time point are not known.

J is TRBJ2-7 and V is TRBV19, with D tentatively TRBD2 (6 bases). The CDR3 consists of 14 residues. V was pared by 7 bases and J by 3 bases, with 16 bases between. Germline CDR1 reads LNHDA; CDR2 reads SQIVND (reference sequence). The CDR3 loop reads CASNTAGLYYEQYF. The CDR3 bases are TGTGCCAGTAACACAGCGGGCCTCTACTACGAGCAGTACTTC. Full variable domain (outside the CDR3, taken from reference TRBV19 and TRBJ2-7): DGGITQSPKYLFRKEGQNVTLSCEQNLNHDAMYWYRQDPGQGLRLIYYSQIVNDFQKGDIAEGYSVSREKKESFPLTVTSAQKNPTAFYLCASNTAGLYYEQYFGPGTRLTVT.

The chain uses TRBV7-3 and TRBJ2-1; 10 nucleotides match TRBD2. The germline V gene encodes CDR1 SGHTA and CDR2 FQGTGA. The CDR3 runs 13 residues. V lost 5 bases to trimming and J lost 15 bases; unmatched junction nucleotides: 10. The CDR3 spells CASSPDPSGRLFF. CDR3 sequence (DNA): TGTGCCAGCAGCCCTGACCCTAGCGGGAGACTGTTCTTC.

In this sample, this clonotype turned up many times. The chain combines TRBV5-1 with TRBJ1-6; tentatively, D is TRBD1 (6 bases). The CDR3 consists of 16 residues. Trimming stripped 0 bases from V and 10 bases from J, with 17 bases between. In germline, CDR1 is SGHRS, CDR2 YFSETQ. CDR3: CASSLDGGSVESPLHF. The CDR3 DNA follows: TGCGCCAGCAGCTTGGATGGGGGCAGTGTGGAATCACCCCTCCACTTT.

This clonotype showed up many times. The chain is built from TRBV5-1 and TRBJ2-2; TRBD1 agrees at 8 bases. CDR1 and CDR2 (germline): SGHRS, YFSETQ. The V and J ends lost 0 bases and 4 bases, in that order; junction bases with no gene match: 5. This CDR3 has 16 amino acids. CDR3 region: CASSLGQGASTGELFF. CDR3 nucleotide sequence: TGCGCCAGCAGCTTGGGCCAGGGGGCCAGCACCGGGGAGCTGTTTTTT.

A few counts support this clonotype. This chain connects TRBV4-1 to TRBJ1-4; D ambiguous. Germline assignment: CDR1 MGHRA and CDR2 YSYEKL. The CDR3 is 19 residues long. Trimming shortened V by 0 bases and J by 5 bases, and 22 bases separated the two germline ends. The CDR3 bases are TGCGCCAGCAGCCAAGACGCGGACTCGGGGAAAAGTTGGAATGAAAAACTGTTTTTT. Amino acid sequence: CASSQDADSGKSWNEKLFF.

J is TRBJ1-1 and V is TRBV4-3; perhaps TRBD1 as D (5 bases). The CDR3 runs 16 residues. Looked up from germline, CDR1 is LGHNA and CDR2 is YSLEER. The V gene lost 2 bases and the J gene lost 3 bases, with 16 bases spanning the gap. The CDR3 DNA reads TGCGCCAGCAGCCAACGTAGGGACCCCAGGGACACTGAAGCTTTCTTT. It translates to CASSQRRDPRDTEAFF.

This clonotype was picked up a small number of times. J is TRBJ2-4 and V is TRBV20-1; 12 nucleotides line up with TRBD2. V dropped 7 bases and J dropped 0; count of bases not matched to a gene: 4. Per germline, CDR1 DFQATT and CDR2 SNEGSKA (reference sequence). The CDR3 sequence is 15 residues long. CDR3 protein: CSGGLAGIAKNIQYF. In nucleotides, the CDR3 is TGCAGTGGAGGACTAGCGGGGATAGCCAAAAACATTCAGTACTTC.

The gene calls are TRBV9 and TRBJ2-3; D call uncertain. V was cut by 5 bases and J by 4 bases, with 26 bases left in between. The CDR3 totals 18 residues. Germline CDR1 is SGDLS and CDR2 is YYNGEE. The CDR3 DNA follows: TGTGCCAGCAGTTTGAGCGAATCGACCTCGGAGTTCGCAGATACGCAGTATTTT. It is translated as CASSLSESTSEFADTQYF.

The rearrangement links TRBV7-2 to TRBJ2-5; D may be TRBD1 or TRBD2 (7 bases each). The V and J ends lost 4 bases and 5 bases respectively, with 14 bases between them. CDR1 is SGHTA and CDR2 is FQGNSA in the germline V gene. This CDR3 region has 14 residues. The CDR3 bases are TGTGCCAGCAGCTCGACAGGGAGGGGTGAGACCCAGTACTTC. It codes for CASSSTGRGETQYF.

V usage is TRBV12-3 or TRBV12-4 and J usage is TRBJ2-1, with 7 nucleotides matching TRBD1. The ends lost 2 bases at V and 5 bases at J; junction bases unmatched: 3. The CDR3 contains 14 residues. This CDR3 is CASSLQGVNNEQFF. CDR3 nucleotide sequence: TGTGCCAGCAGTTTACAGGGGGTAAACAATGAGCAGTTCTTC.

CDR3 sequence: CATSDFRGEIPDTQYF. The CDR3 DNA reads as TGTGCCACCAGTGATTTCAGGGGAGAAATCCCAGATACGCAGTATTTT. V is TRBV24-1 and J is TRBJ2-3; D is perhaps TRBD1 (6 bases). The CDR3 is made up of 16 amino acids. Per germline, CDR1 KGHDR and CDR2 SFDVKD. V lost 1 base to trimming and J lost 4 bases, with 14 bases between them.

V usage is TRBV3-1 and J usage is TRBJ2-7; TRBD1 matches 9 bases. CDR3 size: 16 residues. Trimming removed 5 bases from V and 2 bases from J; junction bases left unmatched: 10. The germline V gene has CDR1 LGHDT and CDR2 YNNKEL (reference sequence). The CDR3 nucleotides read TGTGCCAGCAGCTTCGTCCCGGGACAGGGAACCTACGAGCAGTACTTC. Translation: CASSFVPGQGTYEQYF.

The genes are TRBV20-1 and TRBJ2-7, with 9 bases identical to TRBD2. Unmatched junction bases numbered 6, after V lost 4 bases and J lost 2 bases. CDR1 is DFQATT and CDR2 is SNEGSKA in the germline V gene (reference sequence). The CDR3 runs 14 residues. The CDR3, as DNA: TGCAGTGCTACTTCGACTAGCGGAGCCTACGAGCAGTACTTC. This codes for CSATSTSGAYEQYF.

DNA for the CDR3: TGTGCCAGCAGCCAAGGATGGGCCGGGGAGCTGTTTTTT. This gives the protein CASSQGWAGELFF. The chain combines TRBV3-1 with TRBJ2-2; D is ambiguous. V shed 1 base and J shed 6 bases, with 6 bases lying between them. The CDR3 runs 13 residues. Germline CDR1 and CDR2: LGHDT and YNNKEL (reference sequence).